The 10 T cell receptor beta chains presented below share a single source sample, sequenced in a study of cytomegalovirus exposure and HLA in healthy donors. In the PCR, 60 Vbeta and 13 Jbeta primers were used. Measured with immunoSEQ multiplex PCR; TCRdb has only the in-frame clones, and not every one. The sample contains about 120,000 clones, over 8.5% of which appear only once. Sequenced: PBMCs. Receptor source: a woman in her forties in good health and CMV-seropositive.

This clone was recorded a few times. The rearrangement uses TRBV10-1 and TRBJ1-5; D unresolved. There are 14 residues in the CDR3. Trimming took off 0 bases at V and 7 bases at J, with 10 bases between the two ends. Germline V lookup: CDR1 WNHNN, CDR2 SYGVQD (reference sequence). The CDR3 nucleotides are TGCGCCAGCAGTGAGTCCGCCAGCGGCCAGCCCCAGCATTTT. This translates into CASSESASGQPQHF.

The chain couples TRBV7-9 to TRBJ1-1; the match to TRBD1 covers 10 bases. This CDR3 contains 12 residues. The J segment lost 6 bases and the V segment lost 10 bases, leaving 5 bases of the junction unmatched. Germline lookup yields CDR1 SEHNR and CDR2 FQNEAQ (reference sequence). For the CDR3, the DNA is TGTGCCATCGGGACAGGGGTGGCTGAAGCTTTCTTT. It codes for CAIGTGVAEAFF.

This clone was found a few times. This chain's CDR3 is CASSVQGPPLHF. The DNA for the CDR3 is TGTGCCAGCAGCGTACAGGGGCCACCCCTCCACTTT. The chain recombines TRBV11-2 with TRBJ1-6; 7 bases are a match to TRBD1. With V trimmed by 5 bases and J by 11 bases, 3 bases remained unmatched. This CDR3 comprises 12 residues. Germline-derived CDR1 and CDR2 are SGHAT and FQNNGV.

In its sample, this clone was seen a few times. This chain connects TRBV10-2 to TRBJ2-7; D may be TRBD1 (6 bases). Germline values: CDR1 WSHSY, CDR2 SAAADI. The germline V and J ends were trimmed by 4 bases and 2 bases, with 12 bases remaining between them. The CDR3 runs to 14 residues. This chain's CDR3 is CASSAGQPTYEQYF. The CDR3 nucleotides are TGCGCCAGCAGTGCCGGACAGCCGACCTACGAGCAGTACTTC.

This chain connects TRBV7-2 to TRBJ2-2; weak D call: TRBD2 (5 bases). The CDR3 is 14 amino acids. Trimming took 5 bases from V and 1 from J, leaving 8 bases between them. Germline lookup yields CDR1 SGHTA and CDR2 FQGNSA. DNA for the CDR3: TGTGCCAGCAGCCCCCGGGGGAACACCGGGGAGCTGTTTTTT. This codes for CASSPRGNTGELFF.

The chain combines TRBV29-1 with TRBJ2-7, with a possible D match to TRBD1 (6 bases). The CDR3 extends over 14 amino acids. Between the trimmed V and J ends, which lost 3 bases and 1 base, there was a span of 13 bases. Germline CDR1 SQVTM, CDR2 ANQGSEA. In DNA, the CDR3 is TGCAGCGTTGAGGACAGCCTATCTTCCTACGAGCAGTACTTC. This gives the protein CSVEDSLSSYEQYF.

The CDR3 nucleotides read TGTGCCAGCAGGCCACAGGGGCCTAACACTGAAGCTTTCTTT. It yields the protein CASRPQGPNTEAFF. This chain joins TRBV6-6 and TRBJ1-1; 7 positions agree with TRBD1. The CDR3 totals 14 residues. Germline CDR1 MNHNY, CDR2 SVGAGI (reference sequence). The trim removed 6 bases at V and 2 bases at J, leaving 6 bases unmatched.

The J gene is TRBJ1-1, the V gene TRBV11-3, with 8 bases fitting TRBD1. V shed 2 bases and J 5 bases; nucleotides not matched to a gene: 4. The V gene's germline CDR1 is SGHNT and CDR2 YENEEA. The CDR3 runs to 14 residues. CDR3 sequence reads: CASSLNRGTTEAFF. CDR3 bases: TGTGCCAGCAGCTTAAACAGGGGGACGACTGAAGCTTTCTTT.

The chain joins TRBV6-5 to TRBJ1-2; 9 bases match TRBD1. V shed 10 bases and J 3 bases; nucleotides not matched to a gene: 6. In germline, CDR1 is MNHEY, CDR2 SVGAGI. This CDR3 is 13 amino acids long. CDR3 protein: CAIRTGDDYGYTF. The CDR3 bases are TGTGCCATCCGGACAGGGGACGACTATGGCTACACCTTC.

This clone showed up just a few times. CDR3 in DNA: TGCGCCACCCGTGAAGCTTTCTTT. Translation gives CATREAFF. The V and J genes are TRBV10-1 and TRBJ1-1; D call uncertain. CDR1 and CDR2 (germline): WNHNN, SYGVQD (reference sequence). The CDR3 runs 8 residues. Trimming took 10 bases from V and 7 from J, leaving 4 bases between them.